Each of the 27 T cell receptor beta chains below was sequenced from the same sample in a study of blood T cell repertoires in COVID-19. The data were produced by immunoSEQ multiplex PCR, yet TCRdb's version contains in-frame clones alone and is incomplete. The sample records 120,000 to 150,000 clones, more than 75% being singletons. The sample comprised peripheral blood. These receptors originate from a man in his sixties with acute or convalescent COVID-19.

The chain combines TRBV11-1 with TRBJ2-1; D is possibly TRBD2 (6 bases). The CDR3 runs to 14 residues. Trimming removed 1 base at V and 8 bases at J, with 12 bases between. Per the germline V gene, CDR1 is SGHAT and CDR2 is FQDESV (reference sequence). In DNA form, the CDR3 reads TGTGCCAGCAGCTTAGGACTAGGGACGCATGAGCAGTTCTTC. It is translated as CASSLGLGTHEQFF.

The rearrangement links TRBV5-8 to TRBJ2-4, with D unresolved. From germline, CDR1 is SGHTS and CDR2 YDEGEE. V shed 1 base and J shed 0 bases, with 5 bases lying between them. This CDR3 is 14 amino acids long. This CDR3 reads CASSLQAAKNIQYF. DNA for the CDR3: TGTGCCAGCAGCTTGCAGGCAGCCAAAAACATTCAGTACTTC.

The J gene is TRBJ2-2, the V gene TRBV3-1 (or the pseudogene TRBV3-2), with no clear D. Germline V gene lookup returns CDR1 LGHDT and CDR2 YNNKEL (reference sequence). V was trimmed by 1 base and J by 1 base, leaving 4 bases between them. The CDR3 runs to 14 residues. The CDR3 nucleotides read TGTGCCAGCAGCCAAGGACAGAACACCGGGGAGCTGTTTTTT. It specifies CASSQGQNTGELFF.

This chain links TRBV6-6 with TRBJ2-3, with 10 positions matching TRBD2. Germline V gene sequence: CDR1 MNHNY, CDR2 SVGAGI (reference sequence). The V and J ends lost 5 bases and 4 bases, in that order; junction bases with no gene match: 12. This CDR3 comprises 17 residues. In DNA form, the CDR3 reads TGTGCCAGCAGTCCCTGGACTAGCGGAGTGGGTGCAGATACGCAGTATTTT. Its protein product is CASSPWTSGVGADTQYF.

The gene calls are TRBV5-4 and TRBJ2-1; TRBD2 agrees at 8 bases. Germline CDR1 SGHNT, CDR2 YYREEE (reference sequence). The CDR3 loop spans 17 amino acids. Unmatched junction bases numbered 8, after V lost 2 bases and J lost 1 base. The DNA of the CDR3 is TGTGCCAGCAGCTTTTTTATTAGCGGGGCTTCCTACAATGAGCAGTTCTTC. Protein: CASSFFISGASYNEQFF.

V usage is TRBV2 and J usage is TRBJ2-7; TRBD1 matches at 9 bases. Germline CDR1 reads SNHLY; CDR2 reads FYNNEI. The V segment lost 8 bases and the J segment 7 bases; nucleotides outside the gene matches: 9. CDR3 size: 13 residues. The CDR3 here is CASETGGEREQYF. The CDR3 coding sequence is TGTGCCAGCGAGACAGGGGGAGAAAGGGAGCAGTACTTC.

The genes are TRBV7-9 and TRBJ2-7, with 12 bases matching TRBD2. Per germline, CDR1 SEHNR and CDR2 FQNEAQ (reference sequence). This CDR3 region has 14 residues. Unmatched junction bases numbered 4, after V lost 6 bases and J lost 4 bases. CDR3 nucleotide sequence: TGTGCCAGCAGTCCGACTAGCGGGAGTTACGAGCAGTACTTC. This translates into CASSPTSGSYEQYF.

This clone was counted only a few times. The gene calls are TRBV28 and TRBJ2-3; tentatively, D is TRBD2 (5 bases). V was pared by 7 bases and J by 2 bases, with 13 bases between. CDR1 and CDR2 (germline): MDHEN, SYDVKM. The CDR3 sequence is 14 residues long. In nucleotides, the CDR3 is TGTGCCAGCACCCTTATCGGGGTCACAGATACGCAGTATTTT. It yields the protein CASTLIGVTDTQYF.

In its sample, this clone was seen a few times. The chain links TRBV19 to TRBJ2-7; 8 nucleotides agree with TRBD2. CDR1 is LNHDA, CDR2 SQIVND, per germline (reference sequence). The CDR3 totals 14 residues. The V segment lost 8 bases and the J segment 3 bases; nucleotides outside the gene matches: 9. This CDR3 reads CASRGTSGLYEQYF. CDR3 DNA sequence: TGTGCCAGTCGTGGTACTAGCGGCCTCTACGAGCAGTACTTC.

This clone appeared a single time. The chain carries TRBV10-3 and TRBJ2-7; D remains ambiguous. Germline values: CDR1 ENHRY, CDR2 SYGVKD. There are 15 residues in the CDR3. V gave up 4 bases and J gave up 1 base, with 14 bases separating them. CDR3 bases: TGTGCCATCAGTGGCACGACACGAACATCCTACGAGCAGTACTTC. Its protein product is CAISGTTRTSYEQYF.

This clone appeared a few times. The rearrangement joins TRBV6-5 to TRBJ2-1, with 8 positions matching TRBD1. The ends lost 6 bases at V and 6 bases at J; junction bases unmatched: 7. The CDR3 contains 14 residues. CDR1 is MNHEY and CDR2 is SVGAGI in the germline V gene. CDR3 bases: TGTGCCAGCAGCACGACAGGGGTAATCAATGAGCAGTTCTTC. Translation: CASSTTGVINEQFF.

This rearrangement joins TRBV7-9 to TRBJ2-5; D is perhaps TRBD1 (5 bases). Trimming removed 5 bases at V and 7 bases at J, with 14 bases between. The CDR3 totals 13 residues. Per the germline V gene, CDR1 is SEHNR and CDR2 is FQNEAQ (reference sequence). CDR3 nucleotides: TGTGCCAGCAGCCTACAGGCCTCCGGGACCCAGTACTTC. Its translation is CASSLQASGTQYF.

In nucleotides, the CDR3 is TGTGCCAGCAGTCCGACTAGAATCTCCTACAATGAGCAGTTCTTC. This gives the protein CASSPTRISYNEQFF. The chain carries TRBV27 and TRBJ2-1, with a tentative D call TRBD2 (6 bases). Germline assignment: CDR1 MNHEY and CDR2 SMNVEV (reference sequence). CDR3 length equals 15 residues. The V end was cut by 5 bases, the J end by 0 bases, with 11 bases between.

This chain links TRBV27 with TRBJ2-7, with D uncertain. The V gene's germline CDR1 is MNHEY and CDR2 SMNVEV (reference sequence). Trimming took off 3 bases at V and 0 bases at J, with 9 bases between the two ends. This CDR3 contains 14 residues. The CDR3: CASSFYRASYEQYF. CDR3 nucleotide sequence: TGTGCCAGCAGTTTTTACCGCGCCTCCTACGAGCAGTACTTC.

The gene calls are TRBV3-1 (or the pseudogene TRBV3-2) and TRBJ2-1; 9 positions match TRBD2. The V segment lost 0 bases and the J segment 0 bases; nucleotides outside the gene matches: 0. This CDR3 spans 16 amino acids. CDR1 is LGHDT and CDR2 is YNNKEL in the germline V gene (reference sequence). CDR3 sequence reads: CASSQDSGSSYNEQFF. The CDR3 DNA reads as TGTGCCAGCAGCCAAGATAGCGGGAGCTCCTACAATGAGCAGTTCTTC.

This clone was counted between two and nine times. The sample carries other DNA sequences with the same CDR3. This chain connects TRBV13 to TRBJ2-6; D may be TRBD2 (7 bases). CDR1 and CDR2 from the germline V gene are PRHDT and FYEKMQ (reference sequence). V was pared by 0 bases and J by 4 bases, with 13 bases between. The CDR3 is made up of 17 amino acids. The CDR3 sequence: CASSLGRAGAGANVLTF. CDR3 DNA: TGTGCCAGCAGCTTAGGTCGTGCGGGGGCGGGGGCCAACGTCCTGACTTTC. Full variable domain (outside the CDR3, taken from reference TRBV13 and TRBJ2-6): AAGVIQSPRHLIKEKRETATLKCYPIPRHDTVYWYQQGPGQDPQFLISFYEKMQSDKGSIPDRFSAQQFSDYHSELNMSSLELGDSALYFCASSLGRAGAGANVLTFGAGSRLTVL.

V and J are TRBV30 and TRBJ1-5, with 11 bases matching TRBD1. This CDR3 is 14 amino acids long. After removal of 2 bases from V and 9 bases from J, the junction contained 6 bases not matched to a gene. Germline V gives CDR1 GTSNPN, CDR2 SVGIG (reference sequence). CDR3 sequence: CAWSRGTGGSPQHF. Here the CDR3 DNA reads TGTGCCTGGAGTCGCGGGACAGGGGGGTCGCCCCAGCATTTT. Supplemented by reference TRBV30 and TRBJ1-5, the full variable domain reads SQTIHQWPATLVQPVGSPLSLECTVEGTSNPNLYWYRQAAGRGLQLLFYSVGIGQISSEVPQNLSASRPQDRQFILSSKKLLLSDSGFYLCAWSRGTGGSPQHFGDGTRLSIL.

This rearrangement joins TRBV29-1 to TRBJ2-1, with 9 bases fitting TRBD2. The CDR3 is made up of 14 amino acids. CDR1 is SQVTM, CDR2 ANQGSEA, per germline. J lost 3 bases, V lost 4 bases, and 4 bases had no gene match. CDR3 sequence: CSVVLAGFYNEQFF. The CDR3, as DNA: TGCAGCGTTGTACTAGCGGGCTTCTACAATGAGCAGTTCTTC.

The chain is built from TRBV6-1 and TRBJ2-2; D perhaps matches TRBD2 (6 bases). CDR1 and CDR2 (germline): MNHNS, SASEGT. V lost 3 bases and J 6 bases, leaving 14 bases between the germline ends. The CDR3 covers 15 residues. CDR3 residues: CASSDGTQGSGELFF. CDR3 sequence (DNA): TGTGCCAGCAGTGACGGGACTCAGGGCTCCGGGGAGCTGTTTTTT.

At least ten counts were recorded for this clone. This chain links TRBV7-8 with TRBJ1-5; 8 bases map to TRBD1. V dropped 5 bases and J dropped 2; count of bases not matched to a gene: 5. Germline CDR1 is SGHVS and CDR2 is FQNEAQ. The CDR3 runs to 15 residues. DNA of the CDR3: TGTGCCAGCAGCCCACAGACAGGGGGCAATCAGCCCCAGCATTTT. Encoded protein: CASSPQTGGNQPQHF.

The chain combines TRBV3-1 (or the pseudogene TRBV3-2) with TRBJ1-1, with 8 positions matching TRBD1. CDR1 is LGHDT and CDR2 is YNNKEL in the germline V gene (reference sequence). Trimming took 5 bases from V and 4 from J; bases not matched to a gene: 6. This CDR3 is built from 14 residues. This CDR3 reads CASSNHRGATEAFF. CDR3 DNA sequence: TGTGCCAGCAGCAACCACAGGGGGGCCACTGAAGCTTTCTTT.

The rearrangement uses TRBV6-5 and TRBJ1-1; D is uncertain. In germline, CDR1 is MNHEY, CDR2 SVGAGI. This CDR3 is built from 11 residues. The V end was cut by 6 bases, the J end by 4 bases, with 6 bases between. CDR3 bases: TGTGCCAGCAGGTCCCTCACTGAAGCTTTCTTT. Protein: CASRSLTEAFF.

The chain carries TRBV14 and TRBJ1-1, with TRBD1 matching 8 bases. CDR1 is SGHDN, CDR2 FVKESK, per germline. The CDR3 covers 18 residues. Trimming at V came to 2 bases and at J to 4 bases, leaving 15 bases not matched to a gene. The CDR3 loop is CASSQPIQDPDRVTEAFF. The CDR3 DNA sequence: TGTGCCAGCAGCCAACCAATACAAGACCCGGACAGGGTCACTGAAGCTTTCTTT.

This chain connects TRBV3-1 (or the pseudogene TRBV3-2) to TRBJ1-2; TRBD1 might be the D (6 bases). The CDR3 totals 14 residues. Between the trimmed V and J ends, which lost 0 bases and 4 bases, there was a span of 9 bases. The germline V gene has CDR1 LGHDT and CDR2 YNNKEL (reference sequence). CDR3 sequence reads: CASSQEPGAYGYTF. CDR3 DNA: TGTGCCAGCAGCCAAGAGCCAGGGGCCTATGGCTACACCTTC.

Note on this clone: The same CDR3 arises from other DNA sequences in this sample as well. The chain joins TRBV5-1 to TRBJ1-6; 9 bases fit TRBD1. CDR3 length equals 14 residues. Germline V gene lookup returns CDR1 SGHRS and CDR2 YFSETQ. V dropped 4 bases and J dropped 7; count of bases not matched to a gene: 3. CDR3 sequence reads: CASSRTGENSPLHF. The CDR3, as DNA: TGCGCCAGCAGCCGGACAGGGGAGAATTCACCCCTCCACTTT. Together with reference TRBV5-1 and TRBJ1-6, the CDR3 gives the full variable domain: KAGVTQTPRYLIKTRGQQVTLSCSPISGHRSVSWYQQTPGQGLQFLFEYFSETQRNKGNFPGRFSGRQFSNSRSEMNVSTLELGDSALYLCASSRTGENSPLHFGNGTRLTVT.

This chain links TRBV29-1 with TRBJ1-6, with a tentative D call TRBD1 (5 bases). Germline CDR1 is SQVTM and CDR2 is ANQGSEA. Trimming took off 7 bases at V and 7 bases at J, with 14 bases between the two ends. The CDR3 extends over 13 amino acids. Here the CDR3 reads CSARQTPNSPLHF. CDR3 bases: TGCAGCGCCCGACAGACACCCAATTCACCCCTCCACTTT.

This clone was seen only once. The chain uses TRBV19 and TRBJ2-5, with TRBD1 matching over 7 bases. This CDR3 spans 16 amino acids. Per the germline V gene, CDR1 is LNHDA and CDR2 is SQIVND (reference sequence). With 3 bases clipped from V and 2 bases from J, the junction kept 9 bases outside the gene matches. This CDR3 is CASSMTGSRGQETQYF. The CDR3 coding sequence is TGTGCCAGTAGTATGACAGGGTCGAGAGGGCAAGAGACCCAGTACTTC.